The sample holds one count of the clone carrying this TCR beta chain. V was pared by 7 bases and J by 2 bases, with 15 bases between. The germline gives CDR1 ENHRY, CDR2 SYGVKD. CDR3 length: 14 residues. The data are from a study of blood T cell repertoires in COVID-19. Sequencing was performed with immunoSEQ multiplex PCR; in TCRdb, only in-frame clones are kept and a portion is missing. The sample gives fewer than 80,000 clones, 70% to 85% of which show up once; about 14% is in the top ten. The receptor was isolated from a man aged 50-60 years with COVID-19, enrolled during active disease. The sequencing sample was made of peripheral blood. The chain is built from TRBV10-3 and TRBJ2-7; tentative D call: TRBD2 (5 bases). CDR3 sequence: CAITPGELTYEQYF. The CDR3 DNA reads as TGTGCCATCACCCCTGGGGAGCTCACCTACGAGCAGTACTTC.